The rows below give T cell receptor beta chains drawn from one sample of a study of shared clonotypes between healthy human individuals. Produced via immunoSEQ multiplex PCR; TCRdb's table is partial and in-frame only. The sample lists about 500,000 clones; approximately 77% were seen once. Sequencing was performed on PBMCs. The receptors shown here come from a middle-aged woman in good health. Some clones in this sample may be carry-over from other donors' samples. Both conserved end residues are part of each CDR3. D genes are given only for firm matches. Rows may omit the clone size; those that give it use once, few, many or a size class.

J gene | clone size | V gene | D gene | CDR3 DNA | CDR3 protein
TRBJ2-5 | few | TRBV19 | - | TGTGCCAGTAGGGGGGGGCCAGAGACCCAGTACTTC | CASRGGPETQYF
TRBJ2-7 | - | TRBV10-2 | - | TGCGCCAGCAGTAAACCCGCGATTCCGGGCGAGCAGTACTTC | CASSKPAIPGEQYF
TRBJ1-5 | - | TRBV7-2 | - | TGTGCCAGCAGCTTGGTAGGAGGGGGACTTACGAGCAATCAGCCCCAGCATTTT | CASSLVGGGLTSNQPQHF
TRBJ2-5 | - | TRBV7-2 | - | TGTGCCAGCAGCTTAGTGAAGGGACAAGAAGAGACCCAGTACTTC | CASSLVKGQEETQYF
TRBJ2-2 | - | TRBV7-2 | TRBD2 | TGTGCCAGCAGCATTAGAGTAGGGACTAGCGGCACCGGGGAGCTGTTTTTT | CASSIRVGTSGTGELFF
TRBJ1-1 | few | TRBV30 | TRBD1 | TGTGCCTGGAGGACAGGGGAAGACACTGAAGCTTTCTTT | CAWRTGEDTEAFF
TRBJ1-2 | - | TRBV7-9 | TRBD1 | TGTGCCAGCAGCCCTCGAGGGACAGACTTAGCTAACTATGGCTACACCTTC | CASSPRGTDLANYGYTF
TRBJ2-1 | - | TRBV7-3 | - | TGTGCCAGCAGCCCCAATGGAATATACAATGAGCAGTTCTTC | CASSPNGIYNEQFF
TRBJ1-2 | once | TRBV30 | TRBD1 | TGTGCCTGGAGTGCTTGGGACAGGGCTGCTCCTGGCTACACCTTC | CAWSAWDRAAPGYTF
TRBJ1-5 | once | TRBV7-8 | - | TGTGCCAGCACCTCCCTGGGTTCGCCCCAGCATTTT | CASTSLGSPQHF
TRBJ1-2 | once | TRBV28 | - | TGTGCCAGCAGTTCCCTCATCCCGGACAGCCCAAAGGACTATGGCTACACCTTC | CASSSLIPDSPKDYGYTF
TRBJ1-2 | - | TRBV5-1 | - | TGCGCCAGCAGCTGGACAGCAGCTAACTATGGCTACACCTTC | CASSWTAANYGYTF
TRBJ1-1 | - | TRBV30 | TRBD1 | TGTGCCGGCCGGGACAGCCGTTGGAGCACTGAAGCTTTCTTT | CAGRDSRWSTEAFF
TRBJ1-2 | - | TRBV7-9 | TRBD1 | TGTGCCAGCAGCCCAGGGGGAGTGGAGTGGTATGGCTACACCTTC | CASSPGGVEWYGYTF
TRBJ2-3 | - | TRBV7-2 | - | TGTGCCAGCAGCTTAGCCCAGGGTCCAGATACGCAGTATTTT | CASSLAQGPDTQYF
TRBJ2-3 | few | TRBV6-5 | - | TGTGCCAGCAGTTACGGATCAGATACGCAGTATTTT | CASSYGSDTQYF
TRBJ2-1 | - | TRBV19 | TRBD1 | TGTGCCACCGCCGGGACAGGGGTCTGGGGGGAGCAGTTCTTC | CATAGTGVWGEQFF
TRBJ1-1 | - | TRBV2 | - | TGTGCCAGCCTAGCGCAGGCTGAGAACACTGAAGCTTTCTTT | CASLAQAENTEAFF
TRBJ2-3 | - | TRBV4-2 | - | TGTGCCAGCAGCCAAGGGGTTTTGCCAGATACGCAGTATTTT | CASSQGVLPDTQYF
TRBJ2-1 | - | TRBV29-1 | - | TGCAGCGCTGTACTGGCAGGCTCCTACAATGAGCAGTTCTTC | CSAVLAGSYNEQFF
TRBJ2-7 | - | TRBV6-5 | TRBD2 | TGTGCCAGCAAAAGGAGGACTAGCGGGAACTACGAGCAGTACTTC | CASKRRTSGNYEQYF
TRBJ2-5 | - | TRBV28 | TRBD1 | TGTGCCAGCAGTTGGAAAACGACAGGGATCGAGACCCAGTACTTC | CASSWKTTGIETQYF
TRBJ1-1 | - | TRBV7-3 | - | TGTGCCAGCAGCTCCCCTCATCCGGGCGGAGCTTTCTTT | CASSSPHPGGAFF
TRBJ2-7 | - | TRBV5-1 | - | TGCGCCAGCAGCTTGGCGGGGGACTCCTACGAGCAGTACTTC | CASSLAGDSYEQYF